Reported below is one TCR beta chain. Its antigen is currently unknown. The sample is drawn from a study of cytomegalovirus exposure and HLA in healthy donors. Study-wide background: The 90 to 150 validation repertoires used a platform that matched the one used for the approximately 670 first-cohort repertoires, as a later analysis reported.

Only in-frame clones appear in the TCRdb table, and some are missing; sequencing was by immunoSEQ multiplex PCR. The sample yields 120,000 or so clones, 70% to 90% seen once. V lost 1 base and J 0 bases, leaving 12 bases between the germline ends. The germline CDR1 and CDR2 sequences are SGHTA and FQGNSA. The CDR3 has 16 amino acids. The study, taken as a whole, reports: According to the study, 160 or so TCR beta chains were cytomegalovirus-associated.

Sample: PBMCs. V gene TRBV7-2 combines with J gene TRBJ1-2; possibly TRBD1 for D (6 bases). The TCR originated in a woman between 25 and 40 years old in good health and CMV-seronegative. CDR3 coding DNA: TGTGCCAGCAGCTTAGACAGGGAGGGGTCTAACTATGGCTACACCTTC. It yields the protein CASSLDREGSNYGYTF.